The TCR beta chain under discussion was sequenced for a study of cytomegalovirus exposure and HLA in healthy donors. Broader study findings: Earlier analysis looked at TCR beta V segments, and most were productive about 87% or about 30% of the time.

Healthy bone marrow donors made up the cohort. It was with 60 Vbeta and 13 Jbeta primers that the PCR ran. Assay used: immunoSEQ multiplex PCR; TCRdb lists only in-frame clones, some missing. The data hold about 90,000 clones, with about three quarters observed a single time. CDR1 is SGHTA and CDR2 is FQGNSA in the germline V gene. J gave up 5 bases and V 0 bases, and 3 bases lay outside the gene matches. This CDR3 is built from 14 residues. Comments on this clone: Its antigen remains unknown.

This TCR was recovered from a woman between 35 and 50 years old in good health and CMV-seropositive. The sequencing input was PBMCs. The chain employs TRBV7-2 and TRBJ2-7, with 8 bases identical to TRBD2. The CDR3 loop reads CASSLAAGANEQYF. The CDR3 DNA is TGTGCCAGCAGCTTAGCAGCGGGAGCTAACGAGCAGTACTTC.